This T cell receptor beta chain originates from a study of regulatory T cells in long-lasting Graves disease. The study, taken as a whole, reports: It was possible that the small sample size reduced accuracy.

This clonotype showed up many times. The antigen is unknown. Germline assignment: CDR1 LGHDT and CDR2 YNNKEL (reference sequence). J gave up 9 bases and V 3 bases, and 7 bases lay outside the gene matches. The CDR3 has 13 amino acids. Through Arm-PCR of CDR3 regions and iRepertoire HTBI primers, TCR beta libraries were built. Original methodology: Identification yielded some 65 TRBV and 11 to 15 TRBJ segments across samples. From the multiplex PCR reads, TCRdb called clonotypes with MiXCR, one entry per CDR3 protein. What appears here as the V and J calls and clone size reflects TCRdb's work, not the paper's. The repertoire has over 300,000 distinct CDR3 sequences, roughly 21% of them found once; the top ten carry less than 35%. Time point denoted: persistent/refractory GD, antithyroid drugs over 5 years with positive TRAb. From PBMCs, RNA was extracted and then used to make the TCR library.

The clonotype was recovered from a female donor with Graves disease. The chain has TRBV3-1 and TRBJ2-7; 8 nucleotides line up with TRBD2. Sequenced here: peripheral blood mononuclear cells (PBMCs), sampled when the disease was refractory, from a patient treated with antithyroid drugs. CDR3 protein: CASSHHRLAGQYF. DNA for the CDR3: TGTGCCAGCAGCCACCACCGGCTAGCGGGGCAGTACTTC.